This T cell receptor (beta chain) was recorded in a study of T cells in Graves' hyperthyroidism and ophthalmopathy. The CDR3 consists of 13 residues. Trimming cost V 3 bases and J 2 bases, with 10 bases left between them. Germline CDR1 is DFQATT and CDR2 is SNEGSKA (reference sequence). This clonotype has only a few counts. TCR beta CDR3 region amplification was performed from RNA transcripts. HTBI primers drove first-round RT-PCR of the TCR CDR3. MiXCR, applied by TCRdb to the multiplex PCR reads, yields one record per CDR3 protein. The sample carries about 640,000 distinct CDR3 sequences, around 21% recorded once.

The material sequenced was blood. This sequence joins TRBV20-1 and TRBJ2-5; TRBD2 might be the D (5 bases). This clonotype originated in a man aged 30 to 39 with Graves' ophthalmopathy. CDR3: CSARSGFQETQYF. CDR3 nucleotides: TGCAGTGCTAGGAGCGGTTTTCAAGAGACCCAGTACTTC.